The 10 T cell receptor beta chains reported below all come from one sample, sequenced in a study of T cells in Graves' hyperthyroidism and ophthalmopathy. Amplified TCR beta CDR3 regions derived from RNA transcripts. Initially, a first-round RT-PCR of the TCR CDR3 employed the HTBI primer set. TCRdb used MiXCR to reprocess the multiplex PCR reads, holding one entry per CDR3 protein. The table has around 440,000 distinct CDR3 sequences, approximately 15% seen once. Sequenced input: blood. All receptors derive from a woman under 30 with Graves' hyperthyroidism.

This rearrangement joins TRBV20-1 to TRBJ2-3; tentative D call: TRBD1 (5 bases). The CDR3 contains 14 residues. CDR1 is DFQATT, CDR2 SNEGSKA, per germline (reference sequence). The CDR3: CSVEVGRGTDTQYF. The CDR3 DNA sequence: TGCAGCGTTGAGGTGGGGCGCGGCACAGATACGCAGTATTTT.

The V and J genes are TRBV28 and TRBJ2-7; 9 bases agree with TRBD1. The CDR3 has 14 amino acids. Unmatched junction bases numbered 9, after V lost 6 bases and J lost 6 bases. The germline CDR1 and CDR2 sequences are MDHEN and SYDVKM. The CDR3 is CASSPGTGLSEQYF. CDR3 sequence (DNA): TGTGCCAGCAGCCCCGGGACAGGGTTATCCGAGCAGTACTTC.

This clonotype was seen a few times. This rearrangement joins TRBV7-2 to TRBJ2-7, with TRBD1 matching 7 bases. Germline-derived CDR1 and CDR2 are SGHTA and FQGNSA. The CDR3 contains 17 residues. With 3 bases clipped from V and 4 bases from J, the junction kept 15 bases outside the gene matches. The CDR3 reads CASSLALSTRQGYEQYF. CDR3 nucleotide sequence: TGTGCCAGCAGCTTGGCCCTATCCACACGACAGGGATACGAGCAGTACTTC.

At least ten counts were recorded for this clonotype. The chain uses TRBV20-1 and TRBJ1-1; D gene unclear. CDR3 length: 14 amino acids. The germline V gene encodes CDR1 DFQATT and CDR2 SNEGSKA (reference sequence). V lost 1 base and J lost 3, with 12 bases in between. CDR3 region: CSARGAAGDTEAFF. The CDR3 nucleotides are TGCAGTGCTAGAGGGGCCGCCGGGGACACTGAAGCTTTCTTT.

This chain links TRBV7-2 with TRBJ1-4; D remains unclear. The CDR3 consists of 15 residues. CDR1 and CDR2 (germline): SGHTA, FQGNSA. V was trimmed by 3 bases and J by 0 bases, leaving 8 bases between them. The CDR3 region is CASSFARATNEKLFF. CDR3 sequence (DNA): TGTGCCAGCAGCTTTGCAAGGGCAACTAATGAAAAACTGTTTTTT.

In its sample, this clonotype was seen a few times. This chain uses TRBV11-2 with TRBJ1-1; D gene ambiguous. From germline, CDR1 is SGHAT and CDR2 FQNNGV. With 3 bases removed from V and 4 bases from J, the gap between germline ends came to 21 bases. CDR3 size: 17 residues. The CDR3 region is CASSFARVPNAFTEAFF. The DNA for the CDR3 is TGTGCCAGCAGCTTCGCCCGGGTCCCGAACGCCTTCACTGAAGCTTTCTTT.

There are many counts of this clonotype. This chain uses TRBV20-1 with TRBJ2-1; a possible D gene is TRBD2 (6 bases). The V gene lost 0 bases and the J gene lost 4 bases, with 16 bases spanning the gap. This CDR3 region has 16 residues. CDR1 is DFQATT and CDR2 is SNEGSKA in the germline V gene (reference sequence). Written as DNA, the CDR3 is TGCAGTGCTAGAGATCCTCTCACGGGAGCTTACAATGAGCAGTTCTTC. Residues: CSARDPLTGAYNEQFF.

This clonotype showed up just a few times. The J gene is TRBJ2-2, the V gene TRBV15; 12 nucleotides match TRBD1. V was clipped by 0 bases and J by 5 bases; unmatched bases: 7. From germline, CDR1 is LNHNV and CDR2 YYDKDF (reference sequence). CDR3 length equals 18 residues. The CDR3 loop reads CATSRDGDRGRDTGELFF. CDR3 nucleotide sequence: TGTGCCACCAGCAGAGATGGGGACAGGGGGCGCGATACCGGGGAGCTGTTTTTT.

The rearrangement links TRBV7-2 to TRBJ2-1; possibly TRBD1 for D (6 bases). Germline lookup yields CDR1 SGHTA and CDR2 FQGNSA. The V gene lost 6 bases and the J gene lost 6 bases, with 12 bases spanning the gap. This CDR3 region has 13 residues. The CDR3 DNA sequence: TGTGCCAGCAGATACAGGGAGTGCAATGAGCAGTTCTTC. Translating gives CASRYRECNEQFF.

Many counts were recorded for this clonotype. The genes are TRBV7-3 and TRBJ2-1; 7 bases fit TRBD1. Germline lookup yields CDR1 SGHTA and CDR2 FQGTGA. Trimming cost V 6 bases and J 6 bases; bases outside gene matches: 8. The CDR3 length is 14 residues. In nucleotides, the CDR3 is TGTGCCAGCAGTCGCGGCAGGGGGTCCAATGAGCAGTTCTTC. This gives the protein CASSRGRGSNEQFF.